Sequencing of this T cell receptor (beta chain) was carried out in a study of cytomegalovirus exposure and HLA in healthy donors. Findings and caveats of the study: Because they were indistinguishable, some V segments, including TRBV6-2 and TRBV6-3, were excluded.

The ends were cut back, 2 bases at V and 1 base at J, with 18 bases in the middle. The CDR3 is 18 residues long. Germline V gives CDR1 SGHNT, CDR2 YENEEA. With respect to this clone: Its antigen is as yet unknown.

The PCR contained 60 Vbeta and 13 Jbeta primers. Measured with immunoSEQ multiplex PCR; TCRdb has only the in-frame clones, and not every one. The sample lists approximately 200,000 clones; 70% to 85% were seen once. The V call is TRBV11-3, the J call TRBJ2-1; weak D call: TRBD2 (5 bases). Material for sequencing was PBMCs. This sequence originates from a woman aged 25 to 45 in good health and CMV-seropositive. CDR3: CASSLHVGLPFSYNEQFF. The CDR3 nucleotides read TGTGCCAGCAGCTTACACGTAGGACTGCCGTTTTCCTACAATGAGCAGTTCTTC.